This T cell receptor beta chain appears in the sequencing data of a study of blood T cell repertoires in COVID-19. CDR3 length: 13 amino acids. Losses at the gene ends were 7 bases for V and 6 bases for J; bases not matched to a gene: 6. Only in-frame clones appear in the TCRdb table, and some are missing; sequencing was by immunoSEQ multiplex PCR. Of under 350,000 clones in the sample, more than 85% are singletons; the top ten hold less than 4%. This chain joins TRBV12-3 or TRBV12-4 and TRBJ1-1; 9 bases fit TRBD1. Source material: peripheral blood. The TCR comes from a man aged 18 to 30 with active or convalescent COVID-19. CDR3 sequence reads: CASNLRTGAEAFF. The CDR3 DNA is TGTGCCAGCAACCTCAGGACAGGGGCTGAAGCTTTCTTT.